This TCR beta chain comes out of a study of blood T cell repertoires in COVID-19. At the level of the study: In each case, the material was cDNA or gDNA derived from T cells, B-cell-depleted T cells, or PBMCs.

This CDR3 region has 16 residues. V trimming: 2 bases; J trimming: 2 bases; junction bases outside the gene matches: 4. Germline CDR1 MNHEY, CDR2 SVGEGT. As handled by the study authors: Cell counts per sample came from amplifying reference gene primers. The table came from immunoSEQ multiplex PCR; TCRdb's copy has only in-frame clones and leaves some out. The DNA was the basis for D and trimming; V, J and clone size are from that table. Of about 45,000 clones in the sample, roughly three quarters were seen once. V gene TRBV6-2 or TRBV6-3 combines with J gene TRBJ2-3; 10 bases are shared with TRBD2. Sequenced: peripheral blood. This TCR derives from a man between 65 and 80 years old with acute or convalescent COVID-19. The CDR3, as DNA: TGTGCCAGCAGTTACCGTAGCGGGGGGCTCACAGATACGCAGTATTTT. As protein: CASSYRSGGLTDTQYF.